This T cell receptor (beta chain) was sequenced for a study of human T cells and chemical hapten exposure. Background on the study: Alopecia areata, totalis or universalis was found in mostly female patients.

The library tagged each cDNA molecule with unique molecular identifiers. TCRdb reanalysed the RACE reads using MiXCR and keeps one entry per CDR3 protein. The sample consists of 150,000 to 200,000 distinct CDR3 sequences, roughly 15% of them appearing once. Sample time point: patch test 1, 2 weeks after DPC sensitization. Treatment denoted: therapeutic diphenylcyclopropenone sensitization with weekly scalp DPC. From whole blood left unfractionated, total RNA was extracted. Findings and limits, study-wide: Versus controls, expanded TCRs had significantly more large CDR3 similarity clusters.

Germline loops: CDR1 SQVTM, CDR2 ANQGSEA. Trimming pared 6 bases from V and 0 bases from J, leaving 11 bases between. CDR3 size: 13 residues. Notes on this clonotype: Its antigen is currently unknown.

This receptor was obtained from a woman in her 30s with alopecia areata. Some clones in this sample may be carry-over from other donors' samples. The gene calls are TRBV29-1 and TRBJ2-5; TRBD1 is a possible D gene (6 bases). The specimen comprised whole blood, sampled in connection with sensitization to the hapten diphenylcyclopropenone (DPC). The CDR3 loop is CSVLRGYQETQYF. CDR3 in DNA: TGCAGCGTCCTAAGGGGGTACCAAGAGACCCAGTACTTC.